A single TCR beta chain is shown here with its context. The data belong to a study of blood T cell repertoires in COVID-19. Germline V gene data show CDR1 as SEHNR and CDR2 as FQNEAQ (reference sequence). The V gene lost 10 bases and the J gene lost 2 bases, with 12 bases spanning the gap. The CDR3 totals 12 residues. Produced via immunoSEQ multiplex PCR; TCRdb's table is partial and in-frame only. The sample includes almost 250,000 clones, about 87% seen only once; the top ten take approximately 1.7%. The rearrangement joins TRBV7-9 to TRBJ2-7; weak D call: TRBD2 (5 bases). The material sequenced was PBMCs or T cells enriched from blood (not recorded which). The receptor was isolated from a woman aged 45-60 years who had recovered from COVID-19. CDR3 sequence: CATGRYPYEQYF. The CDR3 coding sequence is TGTGCCACGGGGAGATACCCCTACGAGCAGTACTTC.